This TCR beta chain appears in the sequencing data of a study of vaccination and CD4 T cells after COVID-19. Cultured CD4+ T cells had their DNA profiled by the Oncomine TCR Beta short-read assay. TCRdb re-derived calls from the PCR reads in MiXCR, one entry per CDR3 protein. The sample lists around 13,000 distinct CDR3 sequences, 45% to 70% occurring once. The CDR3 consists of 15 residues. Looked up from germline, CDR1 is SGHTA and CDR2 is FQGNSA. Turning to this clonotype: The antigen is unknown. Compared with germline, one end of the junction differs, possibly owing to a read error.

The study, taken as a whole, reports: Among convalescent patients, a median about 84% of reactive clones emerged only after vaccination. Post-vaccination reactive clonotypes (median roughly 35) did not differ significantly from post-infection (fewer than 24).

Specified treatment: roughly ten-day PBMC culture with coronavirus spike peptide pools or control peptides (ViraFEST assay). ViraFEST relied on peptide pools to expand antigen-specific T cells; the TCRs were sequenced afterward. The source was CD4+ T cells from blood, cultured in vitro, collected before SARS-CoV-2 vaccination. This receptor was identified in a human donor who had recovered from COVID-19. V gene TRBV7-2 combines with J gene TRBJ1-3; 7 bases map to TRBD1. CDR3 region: CASSLDRASEHTIYF. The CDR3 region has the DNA TGTGCCAGCAGTTTAGACAGGGCGTCTGAGCACACCATATATTTT.